This T cell receptor (beta chain) was captured in a study of cytomegalovirus exposure and HLA in healthy donors. Study-level background: There were around 100 million unique TCR beta sequences, drawn from approximately 190 million T cells, in an earlier analysis.

This CDR3 comprises 16 residues. Trimming took off 0 bases at V and 8 bases at J, with 16 bases between the two ends. Germline V lookup: CDR1 LGHNT, CDR2 FRNRAP. Note on this clone: Its antigen is undetermined.

Study findings and constraints: A classifier reportedly called cytomegalovirus status with high sensitivity and specificity.

Donors were nominally healthy when sampled, though unrecorded immune exposures were likely. The PCR contained 60 Vbeta and 13 Jbeta primers. Authors' methods: In a later analysis, of tens of millions of unique beta chains, around 9.9 million appeared in at least two donors. TCRdb's copy holds only in-frame clones and misses some; the assay was immunoSEQ multiplex PCR. Clone size and V and J calls were adopted from that table, with D and trimming inferred from the DNA. This sample's table has 90,000 to 150,000 clones. Material: PBMCs. This clonotype was sampled from a man younger than 35 in good health and CMV-seronegative. V and J are TRBV12-5 and TRBJ2-2, with D hard to call. Written as DNA, the CDR3 is TGTGCTAGTGGTTTGGTATTAGGCGGAGTATTGGGGGAGCTGTTTTTT. Amino acid sequence: CASGLVLGGVLGELFF.